This passage covers 27 T cell receptor beta chains from one sample sequenced in a study of blood T cell repertoires in COVID-19. This table comes from immunoSEQ multiplex PCR, and its TCRdb copy is limited to in-frame clones, with some not included. Of around 310,000 clones listed, nearly 90% are singletons. The source material was PBMCs or T cells enriched from blood (not recorded which). The source of these receptors is a woman in her 30s who had recovered from COVID-19.

V is TRBV30 and J is TRBJ1-2; D is perhaps TRBD1 (5 bases). The CDR3 consists of 15 residues. Trimming removed 3 bases at V and 4 bases at J, with 18 bases between. The V gene's germline CDR1 is GTSNPN and CDR2 SVGIG (reference sequence). CDR3 sequence: CAWSAGLPRAYGYTF. In DNA, the CDR3 is TGTGCCTGGAGCGCGGGACTCCCAAGGGCCTATGGCTACACCTTC.

The chain couples TRBV4-1 to TRBJ2-7; D is perhaps TRBD2 (5 bases). Germline V gene data show CDR1 as MGHRA and CDR2 as YSYEKL. This CDR3 has 13 residues. Trimming pared 4 bases from V and 2 bases from J, leaving 9 bases between. The CDR3 DNA sequence: TGCGCCAGCAGCCGGACTTTGACCTACGAGCAGTACTTC. It is translated as CASSRTLTYEQYF.

V is TRBV7-2 and J is TRBJ2-2, with TRBD2 matching over 10 bases. Germline CDR1 reads SGHTA; CDR2 reads FQGNSA. There are 17 residues in the CDR3. V lost 5 bases to trimming and J lost 4 bases; unmatched junction nucleotides: 10. CDR3 DNA: TGTGCCAGCAGCCCGCAAGCGGGAGGGCCGGGCACCGGGGAGCTGTTTTTT. Its protein product is CASSPQAGGPGTGELFF.

In its sample, this clone was seen once. The rearrangement links TRBV5-6 to TRBJ2-1; D unresolved. The CDR3 sequence is 13 residues long. Germline V CDR1 and CDR2: SGHDT, YYEEEE. V was trimmed by 4 bases and J by 6 bases, leaving 11 bases between them. The CDR3 bases are TGTGCCAGCAGCGTCATTATAGCCAATGAGCAGTTCTTC. Translation gives CASSVIIANEQFF.

This chain links TRBV6-4 with TRBJ1-5; D remains unclear. The CDR3 is 13 amino acids. In germline, CDR1 is MRHNA, CDR2 SNTAGT. V was pared by 4 bases and J by 7 bases, with 11 bases between. The CDR3 reads CASSVSRSQPQHF. CDR3 bases: TGTGCCAGCAGTGTTTCTAGAAGCCAGCCCCAGCATTTT.

The chain links TRBV6-4 to TRBJ1-5; perhaps TRBD1 as D (6 bases). V dropped 7 bases and J dropped 9 bases, with 25 bases sitting between them. Germline V gene lookup returns CDR1 MRHNA and CDR2 SNTAGT. The CDR3 has 16 residues. The CDR3 bases are TGTGCCAGCACCTCTTACCCCGACAGGAGCCATTGGCCCCAGCATTTT. It codes for CASTSYPDRSHWPQHF.

V usage is TRBV28 and J usage is TRBJ2-7; 10 bases agree with TRBD1. Germline V gene sequence: CDR1 MDHEN, CDR2 SYDVKM. V lost 6 bases, J lost 3 bases, and 11 bases stayed unmatched. The CDR3 runs to 16 residues. The CDR3 nucleotides read TGTGCCAGCAGGACGACAGGGGGCGGGGCGTACTACGAGCAGTACTTC. As protein: CASRTTGGGAYYEQYF.

The rearrangement uses TRBV10-3 and TRBJ2-5, with 8 bases aligning to TRBD1. The CDR3 has 15 residues. Per the germline V gene, CDR1 is ENHRY and CDR2 is SYGVKD. V shed 2 bases, J shed 2 bases, and the junction held 4 bases outside the gene matches. The CDR3 coding sequence is TGTGCCATCAGTGAGGGGACAGGCGAACAAGAGACCCAGTACTTC. It yields the protein CAISEGTGEQETQYF.

The CDR3 sequence: CASHDRGVNTNSPLHF. CDR3 nucleotide sequence: TGTGCCAGCCACGATCGGGGGGTGAATACCAATTCACCCCTCCACTTT. This chain joins TRBV27 and TRBJ1-6; a weak D match, TRBD1 (5 bases). CDR3 length equals 16 residues. The germline V and J ends were trimmed by 8 bases and 7 bases, with 21 bases remaining between them. Germline-derived CDR1 and CDR2 are MNHEY and SMNVEV (reference sequence).

This chain uses TRBV11-2 with TRBJ2-5, with D possibly matching TRBD2 (6 bases). Germline CDR1 and CDR2: SGHAT and FQNNGV. Trimming removed 9 bases at V and 4 bases at J, with 12 bases between. This CDR3 contains 12 residues. CDR3 nucleotides: TGTGCCAGTACGGGTAGCGGAGAGACCCAGTACTTC. It translates to CASTGSGETQYF.

The J gene is TRBJ2-2, the V gene TRBV5-5; a weak D match, TRBD2 (5 bases). The V end was cut by 6 bases, the J end by 0 bases, with 18 bases between. CDR1 SGHKS and CDR2 YYEKEE come from the germline V gene (reference sequence). The CDR3 extends over 17 amino acids. CDR3 nucleotides: TGTGCCAGCACCCCCCGCGCTGGGAGTCCGAACACCGGGGAGCTGTTTTTT. Protein sequence: CASTPRAGSPNTGELFF.

A word on this clone: In the same sample, other DNA sequences code for this CDR3. V usage is TRBV18 and J usage is TRBJ2-1; TRBD1 matches 11 bases. This CDR3 contains 15 residues. Losses at the gene ends were 2 bases for V and 3 bases for J; bases not matched to a gene: 0. Germline values: CDR1 KGHSH, CDR2 LQKENI. CDR3 loop: CASSPGTGGYNEQFF. The CDR3 DNA is TGTGCCAGCTCACCAGGGACAGGGGGCTACAATGAGCAGTTCTTC.

This sequence joins TRBV15 and TRBJ1-5; 7 positions match TRBD1. The V gene's germline CDR1 is LNHNV and CDR2 YYDKDF (reference sequence). CDR3 length: 16 amino acids. After removal of 4 bases from V and 4 bases from J, the junction contained 10 bases not matched to a gene. The CDR3 region has the DNA TGTGCCACCAGCAATGAACAGGGGATGAGGAATCAGCCCCAGCATTTT. It is translated as CATSNEQGMRNQPQHF. Full variable domain (missing parts from reference TRBV15 and TRBJ1-5): DAMVIQNPRYQVTQFGKPVTLSCSQTLNHNVMYWYQQKSSQAPKLLFHYYDKDFNNEADTPDNFQSRRPNTSFCFLDIRSPGLGDTAMYLCATSNEQGMRNQPQHFGDGTRLSIL.

This rearrangement joins TRBV28 to TRBJ1-1; TRBD1 matches 8 bases. V was clipped by 6 bases and J by 1 base; unmatched bases: 4. Looked up from germline, CDR1 is MDHEN and CDR2 is SYDVKM. The CDR3 loop spans 14 amino acids. CDR3 DNA: TGTGCCAGCAGCTCCGGGACAGGGAACACTGAAGCTTTCTTT. Protein product: CASSSGTGNTEAFF.

About this clone itself: The same CDR3 arises from other DNA sequences in this sample as well. The chain links TRBV27 to TRBJ2-1, with a possible D match to TRBD2 (5 bases). Germline loops: CDR1 MNHEY, CDR2 SMNVEV (reference sequence). V lost 0 bases to trimming and J lost 6 bases, with 6 bases between them. The CDR3 extends over 13 amino acids. In DNA, the CDR3 is TGTGCCAGCAGTTTATCACGGGGCAATGAGCAGTTCTTC. Its translation: CASSLSRGNEQFF.

V is TRBV5-1 and J is TRBJ2-4; 11 nucleotides agree with TRBD2. The germline V gene has CDR1 SGHRS and CDR2 YFSETQ. CDR3 length equals 16 residues. Trimming at V came to 1 base and at J to 2 bases, leaving 2 bases not matched to a gene. CDR3 protein: CASSLTSGSSKNIQYF. In DNA, the CDR3 is TGCGCCAGCAGCTTGACTAGCGGGAGTTCCAAAAACATTCAGTACTTC.

The rearrangement links TRBV21-1 to TRBJ1-4; the table's TRBD1 call for D was not verified on the DNA. TRBV21-1 is labeled a pseudogene. CDR3 length: 14 residues. CDR3 loop: CASSKEGVNEKLFF. Written as DNA, the CDR3 is TGTGCCAGCAGCAAAGAGGGGGTAAATGAAAAACTGTTTTTT.

This clone was counted only a few times. The rearrangement uses TRBV6-5 and TRBJ2-6; the match to TRBD1 covers 7 bases. The trim removed 4 bases at V and 2 bases at J, leaving 5 bases unmatched. CDR1 is MNHEY, CDR2 SVGAGI, per germline. The CDR3 totals 16 residues. CDR3 DNA sequence: TGTGCCAGCAGTTGGTGGACAGGAGCTGGGGCCAACGTCCTGACTTTC. The encoded protein is CASSWWTGAGANVLTF.

The V gene is TRBV27, the J gene TRBJ1-2; a weak D match, TRBD1 (5 bases). The germline CDR1 and CDR2 sequences are MNHEY and SMNVEV (reference sequence). V lost 6 bases and J 8 bases, leaving 13 bases between the germline ends. The CDR3 is 12 amino acids. DNA of the CDR3: TGTGCCAGCAGGGGGGGTCTCGGGGGCTACACCTTC. Translating gives CASRGGLGGYTF.

The chain carries TRBV3-1 (or the pseudogene TRBV3-2) and TRBJ1-5; D is undetermined. Between the trimmed V and J ends, which lost 3 bases and 5 bases, there was a span of 32 bases. Looked up from germline, CDR1 is LGHDT and CDR2 is YNNKEL (reference sequence). The length of the CDR3 is 21 residues. CDR3 bases: TGTGCCAGCAGCCACCCGTATGCTAGGTGTGTTGATGGGCGGGAGGATCAGCCCCAGCATTTT. Protein product: CASSHPYARCVDGREDQPQHF.

The CDR3 region has the DNA TGTGCCAGCAGTTACAGGGGGAGAAACATTCAGTACTTC. As protein: CASSYRGRNIQYF. The gene calls are TRBV6-5 and TRBJ2-4; a weak D match, TRBD1 (6 bases). V was clipped by 2 bases and J by 6 bases, with 8 bases between them. The CDR3 is made up of 13 amino acids. Germline-derived CDR1 and CDR2 are MNHEY and SVGAGI.

The chain couples TRBV27 to TRBJ1-2; 9 nucleotides line up with TRBD1. Germline V CDR1 and CDR2: MNHEY, SMNVEV (reference sequence). V lost 5 bases, J lost 5 bases, and 9 bases stayed unmatched. The CDR3 runs 15 residues. The CDR3 region is CASSPTGTGWYGYTF. The CDR3 bases are TGTGCCAGCAGTCCCACCGGGACAGGGTGGTATGGCTACACCTTC.

The chain joins TRBV5-1 to TRBJ1-1; 7 bases fit TRBD1. Looked up from germline, CDR1 is SGHRS and CDR2 is YFSETQ. CDR3 length equals 14 residues. With 4 bases clipped from V and 3 bases from J, the junction kept 6 bases outside the gene matches. The CDR3 DNA follows: TGCGCCAGCAGCCTAGGGACAGAGTACACTGAAGCTTTCTTT. Translating it yields CASSLGTEYTEAFF.

This clone appeared once. The chain recombines TRBV7-9 with TRBJ2-1; 9 bases fit TRBD1. The CDR3 covers 17 residues. Looked up from germline, CDR1 is SEHNR and CDR2 is FQNEAQ (reference sequence). V shed 5 bases, J shed 4 bases, and the junction held 12 bases outside the gene matches. Here the CDR3 DNA reads TGTGCCAGCAGCAAGATAGAACCGGGACAGGGATACAATGAGCAGTTCTTC. Its translation: CASSKIEPGQGYNEQFF. The variable domain in full, with the rest retrieved from reference TRBV7-9 and TRBJ2-1, is DTGVSQNPRHKITKRGQNVTFRCDPISEHNRLYWYRQTLGQGPEFLTYFQNEAQLEKSRLLSDRFSAERPKGSFSTLEIQRTEQGDSAMYLCASSKIEPGQGYNEQFFGPGTRLTVL.

This chain uses TRBV5-6 with TRBJ1-5; D is possibly TRBD1 (6 bases). The CDR3 is made up of 13 amino acids. V was trimmed by 9 bases and J by 7 bases, leaving 17 bases between them. Germline V gene sequence: CDR1 SGHDT, CDR2 YYEEEE. Written as DNA, the CDR3 is TGTGCCACTTCGCGGGGGCCTGGGCAGCCCCAGCATTTT. Its translation is CATSRGPGQPQHF. The full variable domain, completed using reference TRBV5-6 and TRBJ1-5, is DAGVTQSPTHLIKTRGQQVTLRCSPKSGHDTVSWYQQALGQGPQFIFQYYEEEERQRGNFPDRFSGHQFPNYSSELNVNALLLGDSALYLCATSRGPGQPQHFGDGTRLSIL.

J is TRBJ2-7 and V is TRBV4-2, with TRBD1 matching over 7 bases. This CDR3 is 16 amino acids long. The V gene end was trimmed by 4 bases and the J gene end by 0 bases; junction bases not matched to a gene: 9. The V gene's germline CDR1 is LGHNA and CDR2 YNFKEQ. CDR3 nucleotide sequence: TGTGCCAGCAGCCGCACTACAGGGGACCTCTCCTACGAGCAGTACTTC. Its protein is CASSRTTGDLSYEQYF.

The chain has TRBV25-1 and TRBJ1-3; D possibly corresponds to TRBD1 (6 bases). This CDR3 is built from 15 residues. Trimming removed 4 bases at V and 4 bases at J, with 14 bases between. CDR1 and CDR2 (germline): MGHDK, SYGVNS. CDR3 protein: CASSATGSPGNTIYF. DNA for the CDR3: TGTGCCAGCAGTGCAACAGGGAGCCCAGGAAACACCATATATTTT.